This TCR beta chain is from a study of T cell responses to AZD1222 COVID-19 vaccine. A note on this clone: The antigen is not known.

With 3 bases removed from V and 4 bases from J, the gap between germline ends came to 9 bases. The CDR3 spans 13 residues. CDR1 MDHEN and CDR2 SYDVKM come from the germline V gene. Pooled samples include second doses given at about 4 or 12 weeks. Study findings and constraints: There were mostly white British donors and more females than males, and clonal diversity was possibly underestimated.

Measured with immunoSEQ multiplex PCR; TCRdb has only the in-frame clones, and not every one. This table holds about 69,000 clones, approximately 82% found once. The receptor was derived from an adult who received the AZD1222 COVID-19 vaccine. The chain has TRBV28 and TRBJ1-2; D not resolved. The sequencing used peripheral blood, collected 28 days after the second AZD1222 dose. CDR3 protein: CASSLGGVYGYTF. CDR3 DNA: TGTGCCAGCAGTTTGGGCGGAGTCTATGGCTACACCTTC.